This T cell receptor beta chain was identified during a study of shared clonotypes between healthy human individuals. The repertoire was sequenced with immunoSEQ multiplex PCR; TCRdb's copy has only in-frame clones and lacks some. The sample holds roughly 700,000 clones, about 92% seen once. Germline CDR1 MDHEN, CDR2 SYDVKM. The germline V and J ends were trimmed by 5 bases and 4 bases, with 9 bases remaining between them. The CDR3 runs 12 residues. This rearrangement joins TRBV28 to TRBJ2-7; D gene ambiguous. This TCR came from a man in his late teens or twenties in good health. Some clones in this sample may be carry-over from other donors' samples. Specimen: memory CD8+ T cells from PBMCs. Subset specified: CD45RO+ cells pooled with CCR7-negative TemRA cells. The CDR3 reads CASSSSQYEQYF. The CDR3 DNA reads as TGTGCCAGCAGTAGTTCTCAGTACGAGCAGTACTTC.